This entry features one T cell receptor beta chain sequence. The antigen remains unidentified. These data come from a study of shared clonotypes between healthy human individuals. Whole-study findings and limits: Generation of non-shared clonotypes was less probable than generation of clonotypes shared by all four donors.

Assay used: immunoSEQ multiplex PCR; TCRdb lists only in-frame clones, some missing. The repertoire includes hundreds of thousands of clones, around three quarters of them detected once, and around 1.8% sits in the top ten. The CDR3 consists of 15 residues. The trim removed 4 bases at V and 7 bases at J, leaving 10 bases unmatched. Germline V gives CDR1 SGDLS, CDR2 YYNGEE. The receptor comes from a woman under 40 in good health. The chain couples TRBV9 to TRBJ2-1; the match to TRBD2 covers 8 bases. The sequenced sample was memory CD4+ T cells sorted from blood. The subset here: CD45RA-negative fraction. The DNA for the CDR3 is TGTGCCAGCAGCCCCTCTCGGGGACTAGTTAATGAGCAGTTCTTC. Translated: CASSPSRGLVNEQFF.